This is a list of T cell receptor beta chains from one sample in a study of T cells in Graves' hyperthyroidism and ophthalmopathy. TCRdb re-analysed the multiplex PCR reads in MiXCR, keeping a single row per CDR3 protein. This table holds 350,000 or so distinct CDR3 sequences, about a sixth found once. Sequences were obtained from blood. The receptors were gathered from a woman in her thirties or forties with Graves' ophthalmopathy. Both conserved end residues are part of each CDR3. Each record gives: D gene, J gene, clone size, V gene, CDR3 protein, CDR3 DNA. A D gene is named only where the DNA matches it firmly. Rows give clone size only sometimes, using once, few, many, or a class for an expanded clone.

NA	TRBJ1-2	many	TRBV6-1	CASSPRLAHRLGGYTF	TGTGCCAGCAGCCCACGGTTGGCCCACAGGCTGGGGGGCTACACCTTC
NA	TRBJ2-5	many	TRBV2	CASSEALRGAWETQYF	TGTGCCAGCAGTGAAGCGCTGAGGGGAGCATGGGAGACCCAGTACTTC
NA	TRBJ1-5	NA	TRBV7-2	CASRENSNQPQHF	TGTGCCAGCCGCGAAAATAGCAATCAGCCCCAGCATTTT
NA	TRBJ2-3	many	TRBV7-2	CASSAQRHSDTQYF	TGTGCCAGCAGCGCGCAACGCCACTCAGATACGCAGTATTTT
TRBD1	TRBJ2-2	few	TRBV11-2	CASSQAWGQGATGELFF	TGTGCCAGCAGTCAAGCGTGGGGACAGGGGGCCACCGGGGAGCTGTTTTTT
NA	TRBJ1-1	many	TRBV28	CASRPQGAMNTEAFF	TGTGCCAGCAGGCCACAGGGCGCTATGAACACTGAAGCTTTCTTT
TRBD1	TRBJ1-5	NA	TRBV15	CATSRPDRGMGNQPQHF	TGTGCCACCAGCAGACCGGACAGGGGAATGGGAAATCAGCCCCAGCATTTT
NA	TRBJ2-7	many	TRBV30	CAVQPRTPTYEQYF	TGTGCCGTCCAGCCCCGGACACCCACCTACGAGCAGTACTTC
NA	TRBJ2-7	NA	TRBV18	CASSPGPTREQYF	TGTGCCAGCTCACCGGGCCCGACGAGGGAGCAGTACTTC
NA	TRBJ2-5	NA	TRBV29-1	CSVDGGRTQYF	TGCAGCGTTGATGGGGGGAGGACCCAGTACTTC
NA	TRBJ2-7	many	TRBV6-1	CASSEIDRTRPQAYEQYF	TGTGCCAGCAGTGAGATCGACCGAACAAGGCCACAAGCCTACGAGCAGTACTTC
NA	TRBJ2-5	many	TRBV30	CAWNAGLETQYF	TGTGCCTGGAATGCAGGGCTGGAGACCCAGTACTTC
TRBD2	TRBJ2-5	few	TRBV11-1	CASSPARVAGSLLGETQYF	TGTGCCAGCAGCCCGGCCCGGGTAGCGGGTTCCCTCCTTGGAGAGACCCAGTACTTC
NA	TRBJ1-6	few	TRBV5-6	CASSIAGGYNSPLHF	TGTGCCAGCAGCATCGCGGGGGGCTATAATTCACCCCTCCACTTT
TRBD2	TRBJ2-7	many	TRBV19	CASSPLGTSGTYEQYF	TGTGCCAGTAGTCCCCTAGGTACTAGCGGGACCTACGAGCAGTACTTC
NA	TRBJ1-1	NA	TRBV6-1	CASRVNRDRSTEAFF	TGTGCCAGCAGAGTCAACAGGGATCGAAGCACTGAAGCTTTCTTT
TRBD2	TRBJ2-7	NA	TRBV12-3/TRBV12-4	CASRGGTSPYEQYF	TGTGCCAGCAGGGGAGGGACTAGTCCCTACGAGCAGTACTTC
NA	TRBJ2-2	many	TRBV11-2	CASSLESFRELSTGELFF	TGTGCCAGCAGCTTAGAGAGCTTCCGGGAGTTGAGCACCGGGGAGCTGTTTTTT
NA	TRBJ2-7	NA	TRBV2	CASSGDWYEQYF	TGTGCCAGCAGTGGGGACTGGTACGAGCAGTACTTC
TRBD1	TRBJ2-5	many	TRBV7-3	CASSPTGTGTRDQYF	TGTGCCAGCAGCCCGACCGGGACAGGGACAAGAGACCAGTACTTC
NA	TRBJ2-2	many	TRBV30	CAWSAPEWATGELFF	TGTGCCTGGAGTGCCCCCGAGTGGGCCACCGGGGAGCTGTTTTTT
NA	TRBJ1-5	NA	TRBV4-2	CASSQDGPIHQPQHF	TGTGCCAGCAGCCAAGATGGGCCTATTCATCAGCCCCAGCATTTT
NA	TRBJ2-2	many	TRBV12-3/TRBV12-4	CASRPQTGYTGELFF	TGTGCCAGCAGGCCCCAAACAGGCTACACCGGGGAGCTGTTTTTT
NA	TRBJ1-1	many	TRBV15	CATSRETGFTEAFF	TGTGCCACCAGCAGAGAAACCGGCTTTACTGAAGCTTTCTTT
TRBD1	TRBJ2-6	many	TRBV19	CASSIRRTGGRSGANVLTF	TGTGCCAGTAGTATACGCCGGACAGGGGGACGCTCTGGGGCCAACGTCCTGACTTTC
TRBD1	TRBJ2-2	NA	TRBV4-3	CASSRRTGGRNTGELFF	TGCGCCAGCAGCCGGCGAACAGGGGGAAGAAACACCGGGGAGCTGTTTTTT
NA	TRBJ2-7	NA	TRBV6-4	CASSYGTDSEYEQYF	TGTGCCAGCAGTTACGGGACGGACTCCGAGTACGAGCAGTACTTC
TRBD1	TRBJ1-1	many	TRBV12-3/TRBV12-4	CASKHRVSGGSTEAFF	TGTGCCAGTAAACACAGGGTATCAGGGGGAAGCACTGAAGCTTTCTTT
NA	TRBJ2-7	many	TRBV2	CASSAGQPKGQYF	TGTGCCAGCAGTGCCGGACAGCCGAAGGGGCAGTACTTC
NA	TRBJ1-5	many	TRBV27	CASRSQMGDQPQHF	TGTGCCAGCAGATCCCAAATGGGGGATCAGCCCCAGCATTTT
TRBD2	TRBJ2-7	NA	TRBV20-1	CSAGGTSGTYEQYF	TGCAGTGCTGGCGGGACTAGCGGAACCTACGAGCAGTACTTC
NA	TRBJ1-1	NA	TRBV2	CASCWGQGNTEAFF	TGTGCCAGCTGCTGGGGGCAGGGGAACACTGAAGCTTTCTTT
TRBD1	TRBJ2-5	many	TRBV5-1	CASSSGTGDVETQYF	TGCGCCAGCAGCTCCGGGACAGGGGATGTGGAGACCCAGTACTTC
TRBD2	TRBJ2-1	NA	TRBV6-1	CASSDGLAGPNEQFF	TGTGCCAGCAGCGATGGACTAGCGGGGCCCAATGAGCAGTTCTTC
NA	TRBJ2-5	many	TRBV9	CASSVGSAAETQYF	TGTGCCAGCAGCGTAGGTTCGGCCGCGGAGACCCAGTACTTC
NA	TRBJ2-7	many	TRBV11-2	CASSSGFSRQYF	TGTGCCAGCAGCTCCGGCTTTTCGCGGCAGTACTTC
NA	TRBJ2-7	NA	TRBV12-3/TRBV12-4	CASAPPKGWYEQYF	TGTGCCAGCGCCCCACCGAAGGGCTGGTACGAGCAGTACTTC
NA	TRBJ1-1	NA	TRBV28	CASSPAGYMNTEAFF	TGTGCCAGCTCACCGGCTGGGTACATGAACACTGAAGCTTTCTTT
TRBD1	TRBJ1-1	many	TRBV12-3/TRBV12-4	CASRRDRNYPTEAFF	TGTGCCAGCAGGAGGGACAGGAATTATCCCACTGAAGCTTTCTTT
TRBD2	TRBJ2-2	many	TRBV19	CASRLAGAANTGELFF	TGTGCCAGTAGACTAGCGGGAGCCGCGAACACCGGGGAGCTGTTTTTT
NA	TRBJ2-7	NA	TRBV9	CASSALGGNYEQYF	TGTGCCAGCAGCGCTCTGGGCGGAAACTACGAGCAGTACTTC
NA	TRBJ2-2	many	TRBV19	CATKPPQGSGELFF	TGTGCCACCAAGCCCCCACAGGGTTCCGGGGAGCTGTTTTTT
TRBD1	TRBJ1-2	NA	TRBV27	CASSPYPGQGQFYGYTF	TGTGCCAGCAGTCCGTATCCGGGACAGGGACAATTCTATGGCTACACCTTC
TRBD1	TRBJ2-7	NA	TRBV6-1	CASSQDRASYEQYF	TGTGCCAGCAGTCAAGACAGGGCCAGCTACGAGCAGTACTTC
NA	TRBJ2-7	many	TRBV29-1	CSVEGGGGPEQYF	TGCAGCGTTGAAGGCGGAGGGGGCCCCGAGCAGTACTTC
NA	TRBJ1-2	many	TRBV24-1	CATSGAGSGYTF	TGTGCCACCAGTGGAGCAGGGTCTGGCTACACCTTC
NA	TRBJ1-2	NA	TRBV7-9	CASSAAGPGGYTF	TGTGCCAGCAGCGCAGCAGGGCCTGGGGGCTACACCTTC
NA	TRBJ2-7	many	TRBV15	CATSRVASSYEQYF	TGTGCCACCAGCAGAGTTGCATCGTCTTACGAGCAGTACTTC
NA	TRBJ2-5	many	TRBV7-6	CASSFGGGLKTQYF	TGTGCCAGCAGCTTTGGCGGGGGCTTAAAGACCCAGTACTTC
NA	TRBJ2-2	many	TRBV19	CASRPRGTGELFF	TGTGCCAGTAGACCTAGGGGGACCGGGGAGCTGTTTTTT
TRBD2	TRBJ2-7	many	TRBV28	CASRPTSGSRHEQYF	TGTGCCAGCAGACCTACTAGCGGGAGTCGCCACGAGCAGTACTTC
TRBD1	TRBJ1-1	many	TRBV19	CASSIGAGGFEAFF	TGTGCCAGTAGTATAGGAGCAGGGGGCTTCGAAGCTTTCTTT
NA	TRBJ1-5	many	TRBV28	CASRAGIQSVDSNQPQHF	TGTGCCAGCAGGGCCGGGATCCAATCGGTCGATAGCAATCAGCCCCAGCATTTT
TRBD1	TRBJ2-7	NA	TRBV24-1	CATSVGTGGADEQYF	TGTGCCACCAGTGTAGGGACAGGGGGAGCGGACGAGCAGTACTTC
NA	TRBJ1-1	many	TRBV20-1	CSANGGGTEAFF	TGCAGTGCTAACGGGGGGGGGACTGAAGCTTTCTTT
NA	TRBJ1-5	NA	TRBV19	CASKSLTGNQPQPF	TGTGCCAGTAAGTCCCTGACAGGCAATCAGCCCCAGCCTTTT
NA	TRBJ2-2	NA	TRBV4-1	CASSPVGPRYGGELFF	TGCGCCAGCAGCCCCGTCGGTCCCCGCTACGGCGGGGAGCTGTTTTTT
TRBD1	TRBJ1-2	many	TRBV7-2	CASSLLTGGFDGYTF	TGTGCCAGCAGCCTCTTGACAGGGGGCTTCGATGGCTACACCTTC